The 30 T cell receptor beta chains below all came from one sample that was sequenced in a study of response to subunit inactivated influenza vaccine. In TCRdb, the RT-PCR reads were re-called with MiXCR into one record per CDR3 protein. This table has under 550,000 distinct CDR3 sequences, approximately 6.9% appearing once. Sequenced material: PBMCs from blood, taken less than 25 months after vaccination. The receptor set was obtained from a man between 50 and 75 years old who received an inactivated influenza vaccine.

The table lists this clonotype with a few counts. J is TRBJ2-7 and V is TRBV12-3 or TRBV12-4; no clear D gene. This CDR3 comprises 12 residues. The ends were cut back, 3 bases at V and 3 bases at J, with 6 bases in the middle. Here the CDR3 DNA reads TGTGCCAGCAGTTTTTCCCTCTACGAGCAGTACTTC. Protein product: CASSFSLYEQYF.

The rearrangement links TRBV7-2 to TRBJ2-7; 8 bases line up with TRBD2. The CDR3 loop spans 14 amino acids. Unmatched junction bases numbered 9, after V lost 2 bases and J lost 9 bases. Germline assignment: CDR1 SGHTA and CDR2 FQGNSA. CDR3 loop: CASSLPSGSPGQYF. CDR3 nucleotides: TGTGCCAGCAGCTTACCTAGCGGGTCGCCGGGGCAGTACTTC.

The rearrangement uses TRBV29-1 and TRBJ2-2; 10 bases align to TRBD2. V was clipped by 3 bases and J by 4 bases; unmatched bases: 2. Germline V gene sequence: CDR1 SQVTM, CDR2 ANQGSEA. This CDR3 spans 14 amino acids. The CDR3 DNA sequence: TGCAGCGTTGATCTAGCGGGGGTCACCGGGGAGCTGTTTTTT. Encoded protein: CSVDLAGVTGELFF.

The chain recombines TRBV6-5 with TRBJ2-1, with 7 bases matching TRBD2. The CDR3 totals 17 residues. The germline V gene has CDR1 MNHEY and CDR2 SVGAGI. J lost 6 bases, V lost 4 bases, and 15 bases had no gene match. CDR3 bases: TGTGCCAGCAGTTCCCTCTATCGCGGGGGTCATTTCAATGAGCAGTTCTTC. Protein: CASSSLYRGGHFNEQFF.

This clonotype appeared a few times. CDR3 coding DNA: TGTGCCAGCAGCCAAACGAGGAGCTCCTATAATTCACCCCTCCACTTT. Translating gives CASSQTRSSYNSPLHF. The V and J genes are TRBV14 and TRBJ1-6; no firm D call. Trimming left V 2 bases short and J 0 bases short, with 8 bases between. CDR1 and CDR2 (germline): SGHDN, FVKESK. The CDR3 covers 16 residues.

A few counts support this clonotype. The chain's CDR3 is CSAQESGSGGTDTQYF. CDR3 DNA sequence: TGCAGTGCTCAGGAAAGCGGGAGTGGGGGTACAGATACGCAGTATTTT. The chain combines TRBV20-1 with TRBJ2-3; 8 bases map to TRBD2. J lost 3 bases, V lost 5 bases, and 13 bases had no gene match. The CDR3 has 16 amino acids. The V gene's germline CDR1 is DFQATT and CDR2 SNEGSKA (reference sequence).

The chain recombines TRBV9 with TRBJ2-1; the match to TRBD2 covers 11 bases. V was clipped by 2 bases and J by 8 bases; unmatched bases: 21. Germline V CDR1 and CDR2: SGDLS, YYNGEE. The CDR3 spans 20 residues. Here the CDR3 DNA reads TGTGCCAGCAGCGTGAGGCCCCCCACTAGCGGGGGCGTGATAGGCGATGAGCAGTTCTTC. Protein product: CASSVRPPTSGGVIGDEQFF.

The rearrangement links TRBV7-9 to TRBJ1-4, with TRBD1 matching over 7 bases. V gave up 3 bases and J gave up 5 bases; unmatched junction bases: 12. CDR1 SEHNR and CDR2 FQNEAQ come from the germline V gene (reference sequence). This CDR3 contains 17 residues. The CDR3: CASSLTPTGQHNEKLFF. CDR3 coding DNA: TGTGCCAGCAGCTTGACCCCGACGGGACAGCACAATGAAAAACTGTTTTTT.

The chain combines TRBV30 with TRBJ1-1, with D perhaps TRBD1 (5 bases). This CDR3 contains 13 residues. Trimming cost V 5 bases and J 4 bases, with 14 bases left between them. Germline V gives CDR1 GTSNPN, CDR2 SVGIG (reference sequence). The CDR3 loop reads CAWSAMRGTEAFF. Here the CDR3 DNA reads TGTGCCTGGTCGGCCATGAGGGGCACTGAAGCTTTCTTT.

This clonotype was counted only a few times. This rearrangement joins TRBV6-1 to TRBJ2-3; 8 nucleotides line up with TRBD1. Germline CDR1 is MNHNS and CDR2 is SASEGT. V was clipped by 5 bases and J by 7 bases; unmatched bases: 8. This CDR3 is built from 14 residues. As DNA, the CDR3 is TGTGCCAGCAGTCCCGGGACAGGACGGTATACGCAGTATTTT. Amino acid sequence: CASSPGTGRYTQYF.

A few counts support this clonotype. The chain uses TRBV5-1 and TRBJ2-1, with D perhaps TRBD2 (6 bases). The germline gives CDR1 SGHRS, CDR2 YFSETQ. The CDR3 has 16 residues. Trimming removed 4 bases from V and 5 bases from J, with 19 bases in between. The CDR3 loop reads CASSLPSLGEDNEQFF. The CDR3, as DNA: TGCGCCAGCAGCCTTCCTAGCCTGGGGGAGGACAATGAGCAGTTCTTC.

The chain uses TRBV7-9 and TRBJ2-7; no clear D. Germline CDR1 reads SEHNR; CDR2 reads FQNEAQ (reference sequence). The length of the CDR3 is 13 residues. The V and J ends lost 5 bases and 4 bases respectively, with 12 bases between them. The CDR3 sequence is CASSAPTAYEQYF. Here the CDR3 DNA reads TGTGCCAGCAGCGCCCCGACGGCTTACGAGCAGTACTTC.

This clonotype has a count of ten or more. The chain joins TRBV14 to TRBJ1-2; 9 bases agree with TRBD1. Germline trimming cut 3 bases from V and 4 bases from J; bases unmatched to any gene: 9. Per germline, CDR1 SGHDN and CDR2 FVKESK. The CDR3 has 16 residues. The CDR3 DNA reads as TGTGCCAGCAGCCACCACCGGGACAGGGCCCTCTATGGCTACACCTTC. Residues: CASSHHRDRALYGYTF.

The chain combines TRBV20-1 with TRBJ2-1; 10 bases are shared with TRBD2. Per germline, CDR1 DFQATT and CDR2 SNEGSKA (reference sequence). The CDR3 consists of 16 residues. V shed 0 bases and J 3 bases; nucleotides not matched to a gene: 5. CDR3 sequence: CSARDLKREGYNEQFF. CDR3 bases: TGCAGTGCTAGAGATCTCAAGCGGGAGGGCTACAATGAGCAGTTCTTC.

The table lists this clonotype with many counts. The chain has TRBV20-1 and TRBJ1-2, with D uncertain. Germline V CDR1 and CDR2: DFQATT, SNEGSKA (reference sequence). The CDR3 totals 9 residues. Trimming took off 3 bases at V and 8 bases at J, with 4 bases between the two ends. CDR3 sequence (DNA): TGCAGTGCTAGTACAGGCTACACCTTC. Translating it yields CSASTGYTF.

This clonotype was recorded a few times. The junction and the germline gene differ at one end; a read error may be behind it. This chain joins TRBV20-1 and TRBJ2-7, with D perhaps matching TRBD2 (6 bases). Germline values: CDR1 DFQATT, CDR2 SNEGSKA (reference sequence). The CDR3 loop spans 11 amino acids. CDR3 in amino acids: CSFRGNYEQYF. CDR3 nucleotide sequence: TGTTCCTTTCGCGGGAATTACGAGCAGTACTTC.

The rearrangement uses TRBV20-1 and TRBJ2-1; 7 bases fit TRBD2. The germline V gene has CDR1 DFQATT and CDR2 SNEGSKA (reference sequence). Losses at the gene ends were 6 bases for V and 8 bases for J; bases not matched to a gene: 16. The CDR3 totals 15 residues. CDR3 residues: CSAPARLALIDEQFF. The CDR3 DNA is TGCAGTGCCCCTGCTCGACTAGCCCTTATCGATGAGCAGTTCTTC.

Remarks on this clonotype: The junction departs from germline at one end; a sequencing error may be responsible. The chain uses TRBV20-1 and TRBJ2-3, with TRBD2 identical over 7 bases. CDR3 length: 19 residues. Per the germline V gene, CDR1 is DFQATT and CDR2 is SNEGSKA (reference sequence). CDR3 residues: CSASGVAGVTPLGTDTQYF. The CDR3 region has the DNA TGCAGTGCTAGTGGGGTTGCGGGGGTCACCCCTCTTGGCACAGACACGCAGTATTTT.

This CDR3 reads CASSQDGDRVEKFF. The CDR3 nucleotides are TGTGCCAGCAGCCAAGACGGGGATCGAGTAGAGAAGTTCTTC. The V and J genes are TRBV4-2 and TRBJ2-1; tentative D call: TRBD2 (5 bases). Trimming removed 0 bases at V and 14 bases at J, with 17 bases between. This CDR3 comprises 14 residues. CDR1 is LGHNA and CDR2 is YNFKEQ in the germline V gene.

The V gene is TRBV4-1, the J gene TRBJ2-2; 7 bases map to TRBD1. After removal of 0 bases from V and 5 bases from J, the junction contained 9 bases not matched to a gene. This CDR3 has 17 amino acids. Germline V CDR1 and CDR2: MGHRA, YSYEKL. The CDR3 sequence: CASSQDGSGGITGELFF. In DNA, the CDR3 is TGCGCCAGCAGCCAAGATGGATCAGGGGGAATAACCGGGGAGCTGTTTTTT.

This chain uses TRBV7-2 with TRBJ1-6; D is unclear. Germline CDR1 is SGHTA and CDR2 is FQGNSA. Trimming cost V 1 base and J 11 bases, with 6 bases left between them. The length of the CDR3 is 12 residues. The CDR3 protein is CASSLEYAPLHF. The CDR3 DNA reads as TGTGCCAGCAGCTTAGAGTATGCACCCCTCCACTTT.

V is TRBV12-3 or TRBV12-4 and J is TRBJ2-7; no reliable D call. V was trimmed by 0 bases and J by 2 bases, leaving 5 bases between them. The CDR3 totals 13 residues. The CDR3 loop is CASSLANPYEQYF. The CDR3 DNA is TGTGCCAGCAGTTTAGCCAACCCCTACGAGCAGTACTTC.

This clonotype appeared many times. The rearrangement uses TRBV4-2 and TRBJ2-1; the match to TRBD1 covers 8 bases. CDR3 length equals 15 residues. V trimming: 0 bases; J trimming: 4 bases; junction bases outside the gene matches: 2. Germline assignment: CDR1 LGHNA and CDR2 YNFKEQ. DNA for the CDR3: TGTGCCAGCAGCCAAGAAAGGACAGGGTACAATGAGCAGTTCTTC. It encodes CASSQERTGYNEQFF.

This clonotype was counted ten times or more. The chain joins TRBV20-1 to TRBJ2-4, with D tentatively TRBD2 (6 bases). This CDR3 region has 16 residues. With 5 bases removed from V and 0 bases from J, the gap between germline ends came to 17 bases. In germline, CDR1 is DFQATT, CDR2 SNEGSKA (reference sequence). CDR3 region: CSASGTSQLAKNIQYF. CDR3 nucleotide sequence: TGCAGTGCTTCCGGGACTTCTCAACTAGCCAAAAACATTCAGTACTTC.

The sample holds a few counts of this clonotype. This chain uses TRBV15 with TRBJ2-7; the match to TRBD1 covers 11 bases. The germline V gene has CDR1 LNHNV and CDR2 YYDKDF (reference sequence). J was trimmed by 0 bases and V by 4 bases; bases with no gene match: 2. The CDR3 is 15 amino acids. CDR3 sequence reads: CATSKGTGGSYEQYF. The DNA of the CDR3 is TGTGCCACCAGCAAGGGGACAGGGGGCTCCTACGAGCAGTACTTC.

This clonotype appeared a few times. In nucleotides, the CDR3 is TGTGCCAGCAGCCGGAATTTACGTGGGGGTTCGAACACTGAAGCTTTCTTT. Encoded protein: CASSRNLRGGSNTEAFF. J is TRBJ1-1 and V is TRBV11-2; a weak D match, TRBD1 (5 bases). The CDR3 is 17 amino acids. CDR1 is SGHAT, CDR2 FQNNGV, per germline. V was clipped by 5 bases and J by 1 base, with 20 bases between them.

The chain couples TRBV3-1 to TRBJ2-7, with TRBD2 identical over 8 bases. Germline lookup yields CDR1 LGHDT and CDR2 YNNKEL (reference sequence). J was trimmed by 3 bases and V by 2 bases; bases with no gene match: 9. The length of the CDR3 is 16 residues. CDR3 sequence (DNA): TGTGCCAGCAGCCAAAACGGCGGGGGGCTGGGCTACGAGCAGTACTTC. This codes for CASSQNGGGLGYEQYF.

At least ten counts were recorded for this clonotype. J is TRBJ2-3 and V is TRBV6-2 or TRBV6-3; TRBD2 agrees at 7 bases. The CDR3 is made up of 15 amino acids. Germline values: CDR1 MNHEY, CDR2 SVGEGT. V lost 5 bases and J lost 8; bases outside the gene matches: 13. As DNA, the CDR3 is TGTGCCAGCAGTCCCTTGGGACTATCGAAGGCTACGCAGTATTTT. Protein: CASSPLGLSKATQYF.

The table lists this clonotype with many counts. The V and J genes are TRBV7-2 and TRBJ1-1; D is perhaps TRBD1 (5 bases). The CDR3 spans 13 residues. Trimming stripped 5 bases from V and 5 bases from J, with 12 bases between. Germline CDR1 and CDR2: SGHTA and FQGNSA. The CDR3 reads CASSRGARTEAFF. The CDR3 region has the DNA TGTGCCAGCAGCAGAGGGGCGCGGACTGAAGCTTTCTTT.

The chain is built from TRBV20-1 and TRBJ1-3; possible D gene TRBD1, 5 bases. The CDR3 is made up of 14 amino acids. Trimming cost V 1 base and J 1 base, with 8 bases left between them. Germline V gene sequence: CDR1 DFQATT, CDR2 SNEGSKA (reference sequence). The DNA of the CDR3 is TGCAGTGCTAGAGCCCAGGGATCTGGAAACACCATATATTTT. Translation: CSARAQGSGNTIYF.